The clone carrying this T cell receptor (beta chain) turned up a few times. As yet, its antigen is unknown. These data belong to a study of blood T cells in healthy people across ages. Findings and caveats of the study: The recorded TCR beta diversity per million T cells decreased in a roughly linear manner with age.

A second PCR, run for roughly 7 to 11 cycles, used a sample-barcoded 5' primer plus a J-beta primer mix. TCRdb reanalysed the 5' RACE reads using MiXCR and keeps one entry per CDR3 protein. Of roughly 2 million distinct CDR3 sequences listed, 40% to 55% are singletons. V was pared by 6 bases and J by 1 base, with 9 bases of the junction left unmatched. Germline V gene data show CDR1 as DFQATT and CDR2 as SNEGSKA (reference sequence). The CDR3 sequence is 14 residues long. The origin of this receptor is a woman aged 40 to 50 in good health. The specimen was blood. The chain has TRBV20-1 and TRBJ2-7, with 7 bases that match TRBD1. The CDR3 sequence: CSATDRDKSYEQYF. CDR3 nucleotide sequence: TGCAGTGCAACCGACAGGGACAAGTCCTACGAGCAGTACTTC.